These 2 T cell receptor beta chains were sequenced from one sample in a study of CD8+ T cells in alopecia areata. Treatment reported: oral pan-JAK inhibitor, 5-10 mg twice daily. Reverse transcribed after extraction, RNA yielded cDNA as the sequencing template. Sequencing was performed with immunoSEQ multiplex PCR; in TCRdb, only in-frame clones are kept and a portion is missing. This table holds fewer than 250,000 clones, about 40% found once. This specimen consisted of CD4+ T cells sorted from blood, obtained around week 36, from a patient treated with tofacitinib. The receptors stem from a human donor with alopecia areata.

This chain connects TRBV7-2 to TRBJ2-1; D is possibly TRBD1 (6 bases). From germline, CDR1 is SGHTA and CDR2 FQGNSA. This CDR3 has 14 residues. V lost 5 bases and J lost 4, with 12 bases in between. The CDR3 nucleotides are TGTGCCAGCAGCCCCAGGGGAGTGTACAATGAGCAGTTCTTC. The encoded protein is CASSPRGVYNEQFF.

The chain has TRBV11-2 and TRBJ2-7; D not certain. Germline V lookup: CDR1 SGHAT, CDR2 FQNNGV. V lost 0 bases and J 4 bases, leaving 7 bases between the germline ends. CDR3 length: 13 residues. CDR3 in amino acids: CASSLEMRYEQYF. CDR3 DNA: TGTGCCAGCAGCTTAGAGATGAGGTACGAGCAGTACTTC.